A selection of T cell receptor beta chains follows, all from one sample in a study of cytomegalovirus exposure and HLA in healthy donors. The assay was immunoSEQ multiplex PCR, and TCRdb's table has in-frame clones only and misses some. The table shows roughly 130,000 clones, with 80% occurring only once. The sequencing input was PBMCs. Every receptor here comes from a man aged 35 to 55 in good health and CMV-seronegative. Each CDR3 is given with its conserved first and last residue.

TRBV28,TRBJ1-2,CASSSGGGGYTF
TRBV4-2,TRBJ1-2,CASSQPRTGIYGYTF
TRBV25-1,TRBJ2-1,CASSDGGGHEQFF
TRBV6-5,TRBJ2-1,CASSLDRVYNEQFF
TRBV5-4,TRBJ1-4,CASSEGQTSNEKLFF
TRBV2,TRBJ2-2,CASSVGRLNTGELFF
TRBV18,TRBJ1-6,CASTVEEGNSPLHF
TRBV6-1,TRBJ2-5,CASGLAGLETQYF
TRBV2,TRBJ2-7,CASSDGLDTYEQYF
TRBV5-6,TRBJ1-2,CASSLPGQWSYGYTF
TRBV5-1,TRBJ2-7,CASSGMDRGEQYF
TRBV6-5,TRBJ1-1,CASSYGGSNTEAFF
TRBV6-5,TRBJ2-7,CASSYSGTPKTYEQYF